This entry lists 17 T cell receptor beta chains sequenced from one sample in a study of CD8+CD57+ T cells in acquired aplastic anemia. TCR beta VDJ and CDR3 profiling used genomic DNA as template. Each CDR3 protein gets one entry after TCRdb re-called the reads with MiXCR. Here the sample spans 260,000 or so distinct CDR3 sequences, approximately 79% being singletons. Selection for sequencing was limited to patients who had shown CD8+CD57+ cell expansion by flow cytometry. Sequencing used sorted CD4+, CD8+, or CD8+CD57+ T cells (not recorded which) from PBMCs. The receptors originated from a human donor with aplastic anemia.

Only a few counts were recorded for this clonotype. At one of its ends the junction is not consistent with the germline gene, which may arise from a read error. The CDR3 protein is CSVAFLNLGDTEAFF. In DNA, the CDR3 is TGCAGCGTCGCCTTCCTCAATCTGGGGGACACTGAAGCTTTCTTT. This chain connects TRBV7-9 to TRBJ1-1, with a tentative D call TRBD1 (5 bases). This CDR3 is 15 amino acids long. Germline V CDR1 and CDR2: SEHNR, FQNEAQ (reference sequence).

Remarks on this clonotype: It is likely a read error, because the conserved phenylalanine at the end of the CDR3 is missing. Because the CDR3's place on the DNA is in doubt, the DNA is left out and the CDR3 is given as listed by TCRdb. The J gene is TRBJ2-1, the V gene TRBV9; TRBD1, the table's D call, lacks a check against the DNA. Germline V lookup: CDR1 SGDLS, CDR2 YYNGEE. The CDR3 has 12 residues if both end residues are counted. CDR3 loop: CASSVSGTGANV.

This clonotype has just one count. CDR3 sequence (DNA): TGTGCCAGCAGCGATGGGGAGGGCCGCTATAAGTCATTCGGCCACTTT. Amino acid sequence: CASSDGEGRYKSFGHF. This chain links TRBV2 with TRBJ1-6; D not resolved. The CDR3 length is 16 residues. Germline CDR1 is SNHLY and CDR2 is FYNNEI. Trimming removed 6 bases at V and 18 bases at J, with 30 bases between.

As for this clonotype: A junction boundary mismatches the germline segment, possibly from a read error. The CDR3, as DNA: TGTGCCAGCAGCTTTGAGAGGAACGGGCTGATATATGACTACACCTTC. It encodes CASSFERNGLIYDYTF. J is TRBJ1-2 and V is TRBV7-9; D unclear. CDR1 is SEHNR and CDR2 is FQNEAQ in the germline V gene (reference sequence). The length of the CDR3 is 16 residues.

DNA for the CDR3: TGTGCCAGCTCCATAGAGGCCAACGCCGGGGAACACTTCCTGACTTTC. Its protein is CASSIEANAGEHFLTF. V and J are TRBV7-3 and TRBJ2-6; perhaps TRBD2 as D (5 bases). With 8 bases removed from V and 14 bases from J, the gap between germline ends came to 28 bases. From germline, CDR1 is SGHTA and CDR2 FQGTGA. This CDR3 has 16 residues.

V and J are TRBV7-6 and TRBJ1-3, with a weak D call TRBD1 (5 bases). V shed 5 bases and J shed 12 bases, with 26 bases lying between them. The CDR3 is 16 amino acids. CDR1 and CDR2 from the germline V gene are SGHVS and FNYEAQ. Here the CDR3 DNA reads TGTGCCAGCAGCCTAGGGAGGGGCCCCTCTGGGACCAACATATATTTT. As protein: CASSLGRGPSGTNIYF. Looking up the rest from reference TRBV7-6 and TRBJ1-3 gives the full variable domain: GAGVSQSPRYKVTKRGQDVALRCDPISGHVSLYWYRQALGQGPEFLTYFNYEAQQDKSGLPNDRFSAERPEGSISTLTIQRTEQRDSAMYRCASSLGRGPSGTNIYFGEGSWLTVV.

This clonotype has only a few counts. This chain uses TRBV7-3 with TRBJ1-6; D remains unclear. Per the germline V gene, CDR1 is SGHTA and CDR2 is FQGTGA. This CDR3 contains 13 residues. V shed 1 base and J shed 6 bases, with 4 bases lying between them. The CDR3 coding sequence is TGTGCCAGCAGCTTAAAAAGTAATTCACCCCTCCACTTT. Protein: CASSLKSNSPLHF.

The count of this clonotype is one. The V gene is TRBV5-6, the J gene TRBJ2-3, with D tentatively TRBD2 (5 bases). V lost 4 bases and J lost 5, with 20 bases in between. Germline assignment: CDR1 SGHDT and CDR2 YYEEEE. The CDR3 runs 16 residues. The CDR3 bases are TGTGCCAGCAGCCCCGTTGACGCGAGGGTTGGAGATACGCAGTATTTT. Its protein product is CASSPVDARVGDTQYF.

This clonotype has just a few counts. The chain couples TRBV11-2 to TRBJ2-5; possible D gene TRBD2, 6 bases. The CDR3 extends over 15 amino acids. Per germline, CDR1 SGHAT and CDR2 FQNNGV. V lost 4 bases and J 4 bases, leaving 16 bases between the germline ends. The CDR3 sequence is CASSWGGGWGETQYF. DNA of the CDR3: TGTGCCAGCAGCTGGGGCGGAGGGTGGGGAGAGACCCAGTACTTC.

About this clonotype: The junction does not match germline at one end; this may be a read error. V and J are TRBV9 and TRBJ2-3; D is unclear. CDR1 is SGDLS, CDR2 YYNGEE, per germline. The CDR3 extends over 14 amino acids. CDR3 DNA sequence: TGTGCCAGCAGCGTAGGGGTCTCGAGAAATACGCCCCATTTT. Amino acids: CASSVGVSRNTPHF.

The chain employs TRBV7-3 and TRBJ2-1; TRBD1 matches at 8 bases. Losses at the gene ends were 5 bases for V and 15 bases for J; bases not matched to a gene: 18. Germline CDR1 and CDR2: SGHTA and FQGTGA. This CDR3 has 15 residues. CDR3 loop: CASSPATGENTEAFF. As DNA, the CDR3 is TGTGCCAGCAGCCCAGCGACAGGGGAAAACACTGAAGCGTTCTTC.

A word on this clonotype: Given a much more abundant clone one base away, this may be a read error. The chain recombines TRBV11-3 with TRBJ2-7, with 8 bases matching TRBD1. The ends lost 0 bases at V and 3 bases at J; junction bases unmatched: 4. The length of the CDR3 is 15 residues. Germline assignment: CDR1 SGHNT and CDR2 YENEEA. This CDR3 is CASSLDLTGVYEQYF. CDR3 in DNA: TGTGCCAGCAGCTTAGATCTGACAGGGGTCTACGAGCAGTACTTC.

On this clonotype: Its ends do not fully match the called genes, so a read error is possible. The V call is TRBV7-6, the J call TRBJ2-3, with a possible D match to TRBD2 (7 bases). From germline, CDR1 is SGHVS and CDR2 FNYEAQ. The CDR3 consists of 14 residues. This CDR3 is CASILGGVPSTANF. The CDR3 region has the DNA TGTGCCAGCATCCTAGGGGGGGTCCCCTCTACGGCCAACTTT.

About this clonotype itself: This CDR3 fails to terminate in the conserved phenylalanine or tryptophan, so it likely reflects a read error. The DNA is omitted, as the CDR3 cannot be located on it reliably, and the CDR3 follows TCRdb's listing. This sequence joins TRBV2 and TRBJ1-1. The CDR3 extends over 15 residues, inclusive of both ends. From germline, CDR1 is SNHLY and CDR2 FYNNEI. CDR3 amino acids: CASGLDRTETQYFGL.

Points on this clonotype: The final CDR3 position lacks the conserved phenylalanine or tryptophan, pointing to a likely read error. The limits of the CDR3 on the DNA are not certain, so only TCRdb's listed CDR3 is given. V and J are TRBV2 and TRBJ2-6; the tabulated D call, TRBD1, remains unverified against the DNA. The CDR3 spans 16 amino acids, including both terminal residues. Germline assignment: CDR1 SNHLY and CDR2 FYNNEI. CDR3 protein: CASGLGGTYAPNVLTG.

V usage is TRBV7-8 and J usage is TRBJ2-1, with D perhaps TRBD2 (6 bases). Germline V gene sequence: CDR1 SGHVS, CDR2 FQNEAQ. The V gene lost 1 base and the J gene lost 7 bases, with 20 bases spanning the gap. The length of the CDR3 is 17 residues. In DNA form, the CDR3 reads TGTGCCAGCAGCTTAGTGGGAGGTCCCGATACGCAGAATGAGCAGTTCTTC. Translating it yields CASSLVGGPDTQNEQFF.

As concerns this clonotype: The junction departs from germline at one end; a sequencing error may be responsible. The J gene is TRBJ2-3, the V gene TRBV15; D unclear. Judging by the DNA end, TRBJ2-5 fits better; the J call may be wrong. Per the germline V gene, CDR1 is LNHNV and CDR2 is YYDKDF (reference sequence). The CDR3 length is 14 residues. The DNA of the CDR3 is TGTGCCACCAGCATAGCCAGAGATCAAGATACCCAGTACTTC. This gives the protein CATSIARDQDTQYF.